This entry lists 20 T cell receptor beta chains sequenced from one sample in a study of chemoradiotherapy in HPV16-positive cancers. Here immunoSEQ multiplex PCR was the method, and the copy in TCRdb shows in-frame clones only, minus some. The data hold roughly 5,800 clones, with 65% to 80% observed a single time. Sampling was carried out from a patient who underwent chemoradiotherapy. The receptors were sampled from a human donor with HPV-associated anogenital cancer.

This clone was observed once. The rearrangement joins TRBV19 to TRBJ2-7, with 11 bases lining up with TRBD2. The J segment lost 2 bases and the V segment lost 3 bases, leaving 6 bases of the junction unmatched. Germline V gene sequence: CDR1 LNHDA, CDR2 SQIVND (reference sequence). The CDR3 has 16 residues. CDR3 region: CASSMGRLAGPYEQYF. CDR3 nucleotide sequence: TGTGCCAGTAGTATGGGGAGACTAGCGGGACCCTACGAGCAGTACTTC. The full variable domain, completed using reference TRBV19 and TRBJ2-7, is DGGITQSPKYLFRKEGQNVTLSCEQNLNHDAMYWYRQDPGQGLRLIYYSQIVNDFQKGDIAEGYSVSREKKESFPLTVTSAQKNPTAFYLCASSMGRLAGPYEQYFGPGTRLTVT.

The chain joins TRBV5-4 to TRBJ1-1; no clear D gene. CDR1 is SGHNT, CDR2 YYREEE, per germline (reference sequence). The V end lost 0 bases, the J end lost 9 bases, and 12 bases lay between the germline ends. This CDR3 comprises 13 residues. The CDR3 region has the DNA TGTGCCAGCAGCTTGGCGGGCGGGCAGCAAGCTTTCTTT. Protein product: CASSLAGGQQAFF.

The chain has TRBV14 and TRBJ1-2; D possibly corresponds to TRBD1 (6 bases). Per the germline V gene, CDR1 is SGHDN and CDR2 is FVKESK. This CDR3 contains 14 residues. The V and J ends lost 4 bases and 6 bases respectively, with 15 bases between them. CDR3 DNA sequence: TGTGCCAGCAGCCCCGCATACAGGGTCGATGGCTACACCTTC. Translated, it gives CASSPAYRVDGYTF.

This clone was recorded only once. This chain connects TRBV11-3 to TRBJ1-2; possible D gene TRBD1, 5 bases. Trimming pared 0 bases from V and 6 bases from J, leaving 17 bases between. CDR3 length: 16 residues. Germline V gene lookup returns CDR1 SGHNT and CDR2 YENEEA. For the CDR3, the DNA is TGTGCCAGCAGCTTAGAAGGTCGCGGGGGGGAGGATGGCTACACCTTC. Protein: CASSLEGRGGEDGYTF.

The chain is built from TRBV6-1 and TRBJ1-5; D gene ambiguous. This CDR3 region has 13 residues. The V gene's germline CDR1 is MNHNS and CDR2 SASEGT. Trimming removed 8 bases at V and 2 bases at J, with 10 bases between. The CDR3 sequence: CASGPEGNQPQHF. CDR3 coding DNA: TGTGCCAGCGGTCCAGAGGGCAATCAGCCCCAGCATTTT.

The rearrangement joins TRBV27 to TRBJ2-3, with 13 bases matching TRBD2. The CDR3 runs 17 residues. Germline V lookup: CDR1 MNHEY, CDR2 SMNVEV (reference sequence). Trimming cost V 1 base and J 8 bases; bases outside gene matches: 9. CDR3 residues: CASSLLGGLAGLATQYF. The CDR3 coding sequence is TGTGCCAGCAGTTTATTAGGGGGACTAGCGGGGTTAGCTACGCAGTATTTT.

The chain recombines TRBV2 with TRBJ2-3, with D possibly matching TRBD2 (5 bases). With 0 bases removed from V and 5 bases from J, the gap between germline ends came to 21 bases. The length of the CDR3 is 18 residues. Germline CDR1 reads SNHLY; CDR2 reads FYNNEI. CDR3 in amino acids: CASSEASARGKGVDTQYF. CDR3 DNA: TGTGCCAGCAGTGAAGCTTCCGCCCGAGGGAAAGGTGTAGATACGCAGTATTTT.

J is TRBJ2-1 and V is TRBV7-2, with D perhaps TRBD1 (5 bases). Germline V gene data show CDR1 as SGHTA and CDR2 as FQGNSA. CDR3 length: 18 amino acids. The V gene lost 5 bases and the J gene lost 2 bases, with 22 bases spanning the gap. This CDR3 is CASSTDSPLTTTYNEQFF. In nucleotides, the CDR3 is TGTGCCAGCAGCACAGACAGCCCCCTAACTACCACCTACAATGAGCAGTTCTTC.

The chain combines TRBV5-1 with TRBJ2-7; 11 bases align to TRBD2. The germline gives CDR1 SGHRS, CDR2 YFSETQ. V gave up 4 bases and J gave up 3 bases; unmatched junction bases: 9. CDR3 length: 16 amino acids. The CDR3 nucleotides read TGCGCCAGCAGCCCCAGGACTAGCGGGTTCTACTACGAGCAGTACTTC. It translates to CASSPRTSGFYYEQYF.

This clone occurred a few times. This chain connects TRBV19 to TRBJ2-4, with TRBD2 matching 11 bases. The CDR3 covers 14 residues. Per germline, CDR1 LNHDA and CDR2 SQIVND (reference sequence). The J segment lost 6 bases and the V segment lost 8 bases, leaving 6 bases of the junction unmatched. CDR3 in amino acids: CASFLGTSGNIQYF. The CDR3 region has the DNA TGTGCCAGTTTTCTAGGGACTAGCGGAAACATTCAGTACTTC.

DNA for the CDR3: TGTGCCAGCAGCTTGGGGCGATCAGGATCCTACGAGCAGTACGTC. It yields the protein CASSLGRSGSYEQYV. V gene TRBV5-4 combines with J gene TRBJ2-7; D is undetermined. Per germline, CDR1 SGHNT and CDR2 YYREEE (reference sequence). V shed 0 bases and J shed 1 base, with 11 bases lying between them. CDR3 length equals 15 residues.

This clone was recorded a few times. The chain employs TRBV30 and TRBJ1-4; no reliable D call. Germline CDR1 and CDR2: GTSNPN and SVGIG (reference sequence). This CDR3 contains 14 residues. With 0 bases removed from V and 7 bases from J, the gap between germline ends came to 12 bases. CDR3 residues: CAWSVRQVVEKLFF. In nucleotides, the CDR3 is TGTGCCTGGAGTGTAAGGCAGGTAGTTGAAAAACTGTTTTTT.

V usage is TRBV2 and J usage is TRBJ2-7, with 9 bases that match TRBD2. The ends lost 6 bases at V and 2 bases at J; junction bases unmatched: 11. The CDR3 length is 16 residues. CDR1 is SNHLY, CDR2 FYNNEI, per germline. The CDR3 DNA sequence: TGTGCCAGCAGCCCCCTGAGGGGCGGGGGGGCCTACGAGCAGTACGTC. Translation gives CASSPLRGGGAYEQYV.

This chain uses TRBV19 with TRBJ1-4, with unresolved D. Trimming cost V 7 bases and J 3 bases, with 18 bases left between them. Germline V gene data show CDR1 as LNHDA and CDR2 as SQIVND (reference sequence). The CDR3 is 16 amino acids. This CDR3 is CASTDGPDPANEKLFF. DNA for the CDR3: TGTGCCAGTACCGACGGACCGGATCCGGCTAATGAAAAACTGTTTTTT.

The chain employs TRBV19 and TRBJ1-2; D remains unclear. This CDR3 is built from 11 residues. The V end was cut by 3 bases, the J end by 7 bases, with 6 bases between. CDR1 and CDR2 from the germline V gene are LNHDA and SQIVND (reference sequence). The CDR3 nucleotides are TGTGCCAGTAGTATGTATGGTGGCTACACCTTC. It is translated as CASSMYGGYTF.

This clone was observed a few times. The CDR3 DNA follows: TGTGCCAGCAGCTTGGGGGTTAGGAATTCACCCCTCCACTTT. This gives the protein CASSLGVRNSPLHF. The chain is built from TRBV7-2 and TRBJ1-6, with D tentatively TRBD1 (5 bases). Germline V gives CDR1 SGHTA, CDR2 FQGNSA. Trimming took 3 bases from V and 7 from J, leaving 10 bases between them. This CDR3 is built from 14 residues.

In nucleotides, the CDR3 is TGTGCCAGCAGCCAGGGAGCGGCAACTCGGGCTTTCTTT. It codes for CASSQGAATRAFF. The chain employs TRBV27 and TRBJ1-1; D is perhaps TRBD1 (5 bases). V lost 6 bases to trimming and J lost 11 bases, with 19 bases between them. CDR3 size: 13 residues. Per germline, CDR1 MNHEY and CDR2 SMNVEV (reference sequence).

This rearrangement joins TRBV25-1 to TRBJ2-2; D remains ambiguous. CDR1 and CDR2 (germline): MGHDK, SYGVNS. The V gene lost 6 bases and the J gene lost 7 bases, with 6 bases spanning the gap. CDR3 length equals 11 residues. This chain's CDR3 is CASRGIGELFF. In DNA form, the CDR3 reads TGTGCCAGCAGGGGAATCGGGGAGCTGTTTTTT.

The chain carries TRBV30 and TRBJ2-5, with 8 bases that match TRBD1. Germline V gene sequence: CDR1 GTSNPN, CDR2 SVGIG (reference sequence). The length of the CDR3 is 12 residues. With V trimmed by 5 bases and J by 1 base, 0 bases remained unmatched. This chain's CDR3 is CAWDRGQETQYF. The CDR3 DNA reads TGTGCCTGGGACAGGGGCCAAGAGACCCAGTACTTC. The entire variable domain, with the rest obtained from reference TRBV30 and TRBJ2-5, is as follows: SQTIHQWPATLVQPVGSPLSLECTVEGTSNPNLYWYRQAAGRGLQLLFYSVGIGQISSEVPQNLSASRPQDRQFILSSKKLLLSDSGFYLCAWDRGQETQYFGPGTRLLVL.

The gene calls are TRBV7-2 and TRBJ2-1, with 7 bases aligning to TRBD1. Germline values: CDR1 SGHTA, CDR2 FQGNSA. The length of the CDR3 is 15 residues. The V gene end was trimmed by 3 bases and the J gene end by 4 bases; junction bases not matched to a gene: 6. Here the CDR3 reads CASSLSGTDYNEQFF. DNA for the CDR3: TGTGCCAGCAGCTTGTCCGGGACAGATTACAATGAGCAGTTCTTC.